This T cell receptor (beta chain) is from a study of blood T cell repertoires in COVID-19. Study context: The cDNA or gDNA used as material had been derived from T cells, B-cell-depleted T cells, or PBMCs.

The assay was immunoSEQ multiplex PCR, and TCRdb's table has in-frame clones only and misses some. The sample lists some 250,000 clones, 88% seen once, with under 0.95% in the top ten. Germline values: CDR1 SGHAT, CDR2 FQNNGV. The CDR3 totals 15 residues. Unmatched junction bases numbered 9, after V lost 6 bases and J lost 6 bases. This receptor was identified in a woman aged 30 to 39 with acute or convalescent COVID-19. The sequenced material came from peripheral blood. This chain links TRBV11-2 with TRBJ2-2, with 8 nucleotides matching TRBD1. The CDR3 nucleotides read TGTGCCAGCAGTCCAGGACAGGGAGGCGCCGGGGAGCTGTTTTTT. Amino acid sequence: CASSPGQGGAGELFF. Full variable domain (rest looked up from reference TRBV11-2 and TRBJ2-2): EAGVAQSPRYKIIEKRQSVAFWCNPISGHATLYWYQQILGQGPKLLIQFQNNGVVDDSQLPKDRFSAERLKGVDSTLKIQPAKLEDSAVYLCASSPGQGGAGELFFGEGSRLTVL.